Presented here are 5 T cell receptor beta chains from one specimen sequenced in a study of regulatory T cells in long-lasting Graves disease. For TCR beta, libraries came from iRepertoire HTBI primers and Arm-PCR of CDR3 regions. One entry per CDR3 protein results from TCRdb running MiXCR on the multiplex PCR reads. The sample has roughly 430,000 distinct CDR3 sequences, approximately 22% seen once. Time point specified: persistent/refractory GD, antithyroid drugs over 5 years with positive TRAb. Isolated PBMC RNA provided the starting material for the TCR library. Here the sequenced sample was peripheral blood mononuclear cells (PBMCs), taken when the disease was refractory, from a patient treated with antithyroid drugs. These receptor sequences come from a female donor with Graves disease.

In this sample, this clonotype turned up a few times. CDR3 amino acids: CASSSQGRLYGNTIYF. CDR3 nucleotide sequence: TGTGCCAGCAGCTCACAGGGGAGGCTTTATGGAAACACCATATATTTT. The chain is built from TRBV28 and TRBJ1-3; 7 bases agree with TRBD1. The J segment lost 3 bases and the V segment lost 6 bases, leaving 11 bases of the junction unmatched. Germline loops: CDR1 MDHEN, CDR2 SYDVKM. CDR3 length: 16 amino acids. Full variable domain (missing parts from reference TRBV28 and TRBJ1-3): DVKVTQSSRYLVKRTGEKVFLECVQDMDHENMFWYRQDPGLGLRLIYFSYDVKMKEKGDIPEGYSVSREKKERFSLILESASTNQTSMYLCASSSQGRLYGNTIYFGEGSWLTVV.

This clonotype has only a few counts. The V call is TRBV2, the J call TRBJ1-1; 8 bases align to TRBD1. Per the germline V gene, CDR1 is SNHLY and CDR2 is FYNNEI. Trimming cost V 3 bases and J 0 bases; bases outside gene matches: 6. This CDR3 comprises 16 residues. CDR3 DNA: TGTGCCAGCAGTGACAGGACAGGGATCATGAACACTGAAGCTTTCTTT. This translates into CASSDRTGIMNTEAFF. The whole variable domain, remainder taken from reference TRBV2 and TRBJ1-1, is EPEVTQTPSHQVTQMGQEVILRCVPISNHLYFYWYRQILGQKVEFLVSFYNNEISEKSEIFDDQFSVERPDGSNFTLKIRSTKLEDSAMYFCASSDRTGIMNTEAFFGQGTRLTVV.

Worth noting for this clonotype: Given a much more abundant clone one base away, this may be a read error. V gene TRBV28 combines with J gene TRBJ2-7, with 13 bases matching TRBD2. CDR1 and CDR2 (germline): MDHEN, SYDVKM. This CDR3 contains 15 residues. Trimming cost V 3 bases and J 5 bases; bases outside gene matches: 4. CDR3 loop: CASSLGTSGTDEQYF. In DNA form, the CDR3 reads TGTGCCAGCAGTTTGGGGACTAGCGGGACCGACGAGCAGTACTTC.

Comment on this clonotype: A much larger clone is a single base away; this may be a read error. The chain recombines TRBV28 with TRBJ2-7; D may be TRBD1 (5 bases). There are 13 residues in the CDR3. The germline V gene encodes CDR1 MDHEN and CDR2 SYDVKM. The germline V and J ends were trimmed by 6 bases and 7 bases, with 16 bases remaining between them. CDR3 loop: CASRLGATQEQYF. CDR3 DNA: TGTGCCAGCAGGCTAGGGGCTACCCAGGAGCAGTACTTC.

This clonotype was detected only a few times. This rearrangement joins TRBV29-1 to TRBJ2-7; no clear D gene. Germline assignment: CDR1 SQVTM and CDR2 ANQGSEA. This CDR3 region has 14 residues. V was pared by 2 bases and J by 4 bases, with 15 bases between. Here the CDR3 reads CSVESRVGPYEQYF. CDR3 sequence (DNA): TGCAGCGTTGAATCTCGGGTCGGACCGTACGAGCAGTACTTC.